Listed below are T cell receptor beta chains from one sample, sequenced in a study of blood T cell repertoires in COVID-19. Sequencing used immunoSEQ multiplex PCR; TCRdb keeps in-frame clones, though not all of them. The sample yields 150,000 to 200,000 clones, roughly 93% seen once. The sample comprised peripheral blood. The receptor set was obtained from a woman aged 55 to 70 with COVID-19, enrolled during active disease. Each CDR3 is given with its conserved first and last residue. D genes are given only for firm matches. Size values are once, few and many counts, or a class for expanded clones, and some rows have none.

D gene: NA; V gene: TRBV6-5; CDR3 length: 14; clone size: NA; J gene: TRBJ2-7; CDR3 DNA: TGTGCCAGCAGCACAGGGTTAAGCTCCTACGAGCAGTACTTC; CDR3 protein: CASSTGLSSYEQYF
D gene: NA; V gene: TRBV7-6; CDR3 length: 14; clone size: NA; J gene: TRBJ2-1; CDR3 DNA: TGTGCCAGCAGCTTAGCGGTGGCTGGCAATGAGCAGTTCTTC; CDR3 protein: CASSLAVAGNEQFF
D gene: NA; V gene: TRBV7-9; CDR3 length: 13; clone size: NA; J gene: TRBJ2-7; CDR3 DNA: TGTGCCAGCAGCTTGCTCACAGGGCTCGAGCAGTACTTC; CDR3 protein: CASSLLTGLEQYF
D gene: NA; V gene: TRBV18; CDR3 length: 14; clone size: NA; J gene: TRBJ2-1; CDR3 DNA: TGTGCCAGCTCACCCAGCGGAGCTTACAATGAGCAGTTCTTC; CDR3 protein: CASSPSGAYNEQFF
D gene: NA; V gene: TRBV15; CDR3 length: 15; clone size: NA; J gene: TRBJ2-3; CDR3 DNA: TGTGCCACCAGCAGAGAAGGCAGGGACACAGATACGCAGTATTTT; CDR3 protein: CATSREGRDTDTQYF
D gene: NA; V gene: TRBV7-9; CDR3 length: 14; clone size: NA; J gene: TRBJ2-7; CDR3 DNA: TGTGCCAGCAGCTTCGGAGGGATCTCCTACGAGCAGTACTTC; CDR3 protein: CASSFGGISYEQYF
D gene: TRBD1; V gene: TRBV11-2; CDR3 length: 12; clone size: NA; J gene: TRBJ2-7; CDR3 DNA: TGTGCCAGCAGCTTCACCCGGGACAGACAGTACTTC; CDR3 protein: CASSFTRDRQYF
D gene: TRBD2; V gene: TRBV11-2; CDR3 length: 15; clone size: few; J gene: TRBJ2-3; CDR3 DNA: TGTGCCAGCAGCCATAGCGGGGGCCATGCAGATACGCAGTATTTT; CDR3 protein: CASSHSGGHADTQYF
D gene: NA; V gene: TRBV3-1/TRBV3-2; CDR3 length: 14; clone size: NA; J gene: TRBJ2-7; CDR3 DNA: TGTGCCAGCAGCCCCATCCTAAAGCCCTACGAGCAGTACTTC; CDR3 protein: CASSPILKPYEQYF
D gene: TRBD1; V gene: TRBV18; CDR3 length: 17; clone size: NA; J gene: TRBJ2-5; CDR3 DNA: TGTGCCAGCTCACCACCCTTAGGACAGGGGATGAGGGAGACCCAGTACTTC; CDR3 protein: CASSPPLGQGMRETQYF
D gene: NA; V gene: TRBV5-4; CDR3 length: 14; clone size: NA; J gene: TRBJ2-7; CDR3 DNA: TGTGCCAGCAGCTTGGGCAGACAGGCCTACGAGCAGTACTTC; CDR3 protein: CASSLGRQAYEQYF
D gene: NA; V gene: TRBV7-2; CDR3 length: 13; clone size: NA; J gene: TRBJ2-1; CDR3 DNA: TGTGCCAGCACATCCTTAAGAGCCAATGAGCAGTTCTTC; CDR3 protein: CASTSLRANEQFF
D gene: NA; V gene: TRBV9; CDR3 length: 18; clone size: NA; J gene: TRBJ2-6; CDR3 DNA: TGTGCCAGCAACTCCAACTCTTGGGGGCCTCCTGGGGCCAACGTCCTGACTTTC; CDR3 protein: CASNSNSWGPPGANVLTF
D gene: NA; V gene: TRBV6-2/TRBV6-3; CDR3 length: 14; clone size: NA; J gene: TRBJ1-4; CDR3 DNA: TGTGCCAGCAGTGCACGATTGGGGCAGGTCAAACTGTTTTTT; CDR3 protein: CASSARLGQVKLFF
D gene: NA; V gene: TRBV12-5; CDR3 length: 15; clone size: NA; J gene: TRBJ1-1; CDR3 DNA: TGTGCTAGTGGTACCGTCCGGGACACCAACACTGAAGCTTTCTTT; CDR3 protein: CASGTVRDTNTEAFF
D gene: TRBD2; V gene: TRBV7-2; CDR3 length: 17; clone size: NA; J gene: TRBJ2-3; CDR3 DNA: TGTGCCAGCAGCCCCTCCCGCGGGGGGGCCGGGGAAGATACGCAGTATTTT; CDR3 protein: CASSPSRGGAGEDTQYF
D gene: NA; V gene: TRBV21-1; CDR3 length: 14; clone size: NA; J gene: TRBJ1-2; CDR3 DNA: TGTGCCACTTTACGGGGGGGGCCAGGGTATGGCTACACCTTC; CDR3 protein: CATLRGGPGYGYTF
D gene: NA; V gene: TRBV6-5; CDR3 length: 15; clone size: NA; J gene: TRBJ1-6; CDR3 DNA: TGTGCCAGCAGTCTGGACAGTCAGGATAATTCACCCCTCCACTTT; CDR3 protein: CASSLDSQDNSPLHF
D gene: NA; V gene: TRBV20-1; CDR3 length: 11; clone size: once; J gene: TRBJ1-1; CDR3 DNA: TGCAGTGTTAACAAGAACACTGAAGCTTTCTTT; CDR3 protein: CSVNKNTEAFF